The T cell receptor (beta chain) under discussion was sequenced for a study of control samples from healthy donors and cancer patients (dated by TCRdb to 2019 to 2021). A note on this clone: Its antigen is currently not known. No base quality information exists; no much larger clone differs at one position.

The CDR1 and CDR2 encoded by the germline V gene are SGHDN and FVKESK. The CDR3 starts with the cysteine, ends with the phenylalanine, and has 16 residues. Only the CDR3 DNA stays, 48 bases, in frame from base 1. V and J lose 2 bases and 0 bases, and a span of 11 bases separates them. The library relied on the immunoSEQ multiplex PCR assay. This is the immuneACCESS table as TCRdb keeps it, with only in-frame sequences that have V and J called. A part of the clones is gone; compared with another copy, unresolved V genes explain less than half, and the rest is unexplained. This sample has around 130,000 clones in its table, and 70% to 90% of those were observed once. About 3.2% of the sample goes to the ten largest clones.

The sample consisted of blood. The V and J genes are TRBV14 and TRBJ2-1; TRBD2 is possibly the D segment (6 matching bases). This receptor was taken from a man in his fifties in good health. The nucleotide sequence reads TGTGCCAGCAGCCAAAGCGGGTCCTACTCCTACAATGAGCAGTTCTTC. This sequence encodes CASSQSGSYSYNEQFF.